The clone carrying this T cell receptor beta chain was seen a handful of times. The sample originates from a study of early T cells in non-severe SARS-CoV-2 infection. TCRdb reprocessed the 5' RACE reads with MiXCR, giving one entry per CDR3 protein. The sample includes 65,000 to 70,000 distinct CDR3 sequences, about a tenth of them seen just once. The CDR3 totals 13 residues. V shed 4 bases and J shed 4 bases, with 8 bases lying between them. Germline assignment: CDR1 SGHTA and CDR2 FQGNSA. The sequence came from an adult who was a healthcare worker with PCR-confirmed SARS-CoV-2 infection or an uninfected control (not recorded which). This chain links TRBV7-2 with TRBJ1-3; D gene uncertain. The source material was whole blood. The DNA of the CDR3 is TGTGCCAGCAGCTCTACCAGGGGAAACACCATATATTTT. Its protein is CASSSTRGNTIYF.